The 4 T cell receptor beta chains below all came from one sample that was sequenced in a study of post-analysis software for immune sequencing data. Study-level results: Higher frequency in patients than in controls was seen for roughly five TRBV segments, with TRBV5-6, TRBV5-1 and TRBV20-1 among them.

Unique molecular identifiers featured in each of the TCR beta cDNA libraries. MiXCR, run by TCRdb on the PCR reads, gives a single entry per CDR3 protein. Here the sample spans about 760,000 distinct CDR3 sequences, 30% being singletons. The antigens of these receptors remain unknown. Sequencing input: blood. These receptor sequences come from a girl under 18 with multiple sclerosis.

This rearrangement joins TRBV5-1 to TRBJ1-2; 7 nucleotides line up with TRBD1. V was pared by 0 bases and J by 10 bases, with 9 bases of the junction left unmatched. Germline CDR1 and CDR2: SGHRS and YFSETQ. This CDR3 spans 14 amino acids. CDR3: CASSLDLRGRDYTF. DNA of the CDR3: TGCGCCAGCAGCTTGGACCTAAGGGGGCGCGACTACACCTTC.

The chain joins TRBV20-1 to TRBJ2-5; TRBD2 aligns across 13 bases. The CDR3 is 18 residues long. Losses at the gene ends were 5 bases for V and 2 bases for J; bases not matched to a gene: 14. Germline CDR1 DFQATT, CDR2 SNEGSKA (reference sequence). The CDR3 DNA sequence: TGCAGTGCTCAAATGACTAGCGGGAGGCCAACCAATCAAGAGACCCAGTACTTC. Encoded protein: CSAQMTSGRPTNQETQYF.

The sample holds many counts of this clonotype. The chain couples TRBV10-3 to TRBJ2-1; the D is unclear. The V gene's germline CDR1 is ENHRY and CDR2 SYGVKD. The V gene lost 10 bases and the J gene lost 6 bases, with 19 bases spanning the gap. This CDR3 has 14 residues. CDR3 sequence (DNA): TGTGCCACCATTGACTCCACCCGTGGCAATGAGCAGTTCTTC. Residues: CATIDSTRGNEQFF.

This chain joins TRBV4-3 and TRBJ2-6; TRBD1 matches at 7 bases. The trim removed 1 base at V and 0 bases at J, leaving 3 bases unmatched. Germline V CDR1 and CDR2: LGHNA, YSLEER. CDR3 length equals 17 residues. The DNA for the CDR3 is TGCGCCAGCAGCCAAGGGACAGGATACTCTGGGGCCAACGTCCTGACTTTC. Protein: CASSQGTGYSGANVLTF.